There are a few counts of the clone carrying this T cell receptor beta chain. Its antigen is currently unknown. This sample was included in a study of PD-1 blockade in classical Hodgkin lymphoma. Only in-frame clones appear in the TCRdb table, and some are missing; sequencing was by immunoSEQ multiplex PCR. This sample has 28,000 or so clones, with roughly 68% found just once. CDR3 length: 14 residues. J gave up 5 bases and V 7 bases, and 11 bases lay outside the gene matches. In germline, CDR1 is SQVTM, CDR2 ANQGSEA. Brentuximab vedotin exposure varied, and every patient relapsed after autologous stem cell transplantation. Findings and caveats of the study: The CD4+ diversity rise by C4D1 was clearest in complete responders.

The chain employs TRBV29-1 and TRBJ2-5, with 9 bases matching TRBD1. The receptor was derived from a human donor with classical Hodgkin lymphoma. Material: peripheral blood mononuclear cells (PBMCs), obtained before the second cycle of nivolumab. In DNA form, the CDR3 reads TGCAGCGCCAGACTGGGGACAGGGTGGGAGACCCAGTACTTC. Protein sequence: CSARLGTGWETQYF.